A selection of T cell receptor beta chains follows, all from one sample in a study of OX40 agonist ivuxolimab in advanced cancers. Method: immunoSEQ multiplex PCR; TCRdb's copy keeps in-frame clones and lacks some. The repertoire holds some 61,000 clones, with roughly 81% as singletons. This specimen consisted of CD4+ or CD8+ T cells sorted from blood, obtained in a trial of the OX40 agonist ivuxolimab. The receptors were gathered from an adult with an advanced solid tumor such as melanoma, head and neck, liver or kidney cancer. Both conserved end residues are part of each CDR3. The D gene is left open where the match is weak. Not every row has a clone size; where given, it reads once, few, many or a size class.

v_gene	abundance	j_gene	d_gene	CDR3nt	CDR3aa
TRBV7-8	.	TRBJ2-7	.	TGTGCCAGCAGCTTATTGATTGGTAGCGCTTACGAGCAGTACTTC	CASSLLIGSAYEQYF
TRBV5-1	.	TRBJ2-2	.	TGCGCCAGCAGCCCCGGACTACTCTCGAACACCGGGGAGCTGTTTTTT	CASSPGLLSNTGELFF
TRBV30	few	TRBJ2-7	.	TGTGCCTGGACCGAGAAAACGGCCGGCGAGCAGTACTTC	CAWTEKTAGEQYF
TRBV5-1	few	TRBJ1-3	.	TGCGCCAGCAGCTCCGCACTGCAGGGTAATCGGTATTTT	CASSSALQGNRYF
TRBV6-1	few	TRBJ2-7	.	TGTGCCAGCAGTGCTATCATGAGCGCCTACGAGCAGTACTTC	CASSAIMSAYEQYF
TRBV4-1	.	TRBJ2-1	.	TGCGCCAGCAGCAAACTAACACCCGTCAATGAGCAGTTCTTC	CASSKLTPVNEQFF
TRBV25-1	once	TRBJ2-3	TRBD1	TGTGCCAGCCCAGAGTTAGGGACAGTAGGAGATACGCAGTATTTT	CASPELGTVGDTQYF
TRBV7-8	few	TRBJ2-7	.	TGTGCCAGCAGCTTACTTTCAGGGATCTCCTACGAGCAGTACTTC	CASSLLSGISYEQYF
TRBV29-1	.	TRBJ2-1	.	TGCAGCGGTTTAACGCTCGGATACAATGAGCAGTTCTTC	CSGLTLGYNEQFF
TRBV10-3	.	TRBJ1-1	.	TGTGCCATCAGTGAGTCGGGGCCTGAAGCTTTCTTT	CAISESGPEAFF
TRBV18	few	TRBJ2-1	TRBD1	TGTGCCAGCTCACCTCCCGGCAGGGGGCTCGACAATGAGCAGTTCTTC	CASSPPGRGLDNEQFF
TRBV28	.	TRBJ2-5	TRBD2	TGTGCCAGCAGTTCATTGACTAGCGGGAGGGAGACCCAGTACTTC	CASSSLTSGRETQYF
TRBV10-3	.	TRBJ2-7	.	TGTGCCTCGAAGGGCCTGACTACCACCTACGAGCAGTACTTC	CASKGLTTTYEQYF
TRBV28	.	TRBJ1-1	.	TGTGCCAGCAGTTTGCCCCAGGGCGCAGCTTTCTTT	CASSLPQGAAFF
TRBV4-1	.	TRBJ1-1	.	TGCGCCAGCAGCCGAACGCTCGGAAACACTGAAGCTTTCTTT	CASSRTLGNTEAFF
TRBV6-1	.	TRBJ2-5	TRBD2	TGTGCCAGCAGTGAAGGTCCGGGCGGGAGGGAGACCCAGTACTTC	CASSEGPGGRETQYF
TRBV7-9	.	TRBJ1-1	.	TGTGCCAGCAGCTTAACTACGAACACTGAAGCTTTCTTT	CASSLTTNTEAFF
TRBV2	.	TRBJ1-1	TRBD1	TGTGCCAGCAGAGCCGACAGGGCGAACACTGAAGCTTTCTTT	CASRADRANTEAFF
TRBV2	.	TRBJ1-4	TRBD1	TGTGCCAGCAGTGATGAACAGGGGACTAATGAAAAACTGTTTTTT	CASSDEQGTNEKLFF
TRBV27	.	TRBJ2-1	.	TGTGCCAGCAGTTCGGCGGGGCTCTACAATGAGCAGTTCTTC	CASSSAGLYNEQFF
TRBV19	once	TRBJ2-1	.	TGTGCCAGTAGTATAGCAGGGACGGGAGCCTACAATGAGCAGTTCTTC	CASSIAGTGAYNEQFF